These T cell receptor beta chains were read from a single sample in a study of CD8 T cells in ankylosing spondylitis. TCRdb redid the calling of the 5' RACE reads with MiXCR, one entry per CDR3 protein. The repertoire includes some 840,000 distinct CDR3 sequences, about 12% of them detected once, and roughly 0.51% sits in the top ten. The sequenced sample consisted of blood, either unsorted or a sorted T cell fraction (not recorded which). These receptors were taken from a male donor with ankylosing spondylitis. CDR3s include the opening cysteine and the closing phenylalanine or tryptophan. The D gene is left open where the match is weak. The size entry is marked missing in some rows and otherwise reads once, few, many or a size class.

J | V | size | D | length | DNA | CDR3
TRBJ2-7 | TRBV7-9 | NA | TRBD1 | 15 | TGTGCCAGCAGCTTAGTACGACAGGGGGACTACGAGCAGTACTTC | CASSLVRQGDYEQYF
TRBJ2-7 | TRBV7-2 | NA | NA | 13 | TGTGCCAGCAGCTTACAGGGGATAAGCGAGCAGTACTTC | CASSLQGISEQYF
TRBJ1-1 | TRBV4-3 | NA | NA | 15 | TGCGCCAGCAGCCAAGGGGTGGATGTGAACACTGAAGCTTTCTTT | CASSQGVDVNTEAFF
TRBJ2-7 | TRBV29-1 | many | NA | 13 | TGCAGCGTTGAAGGGGCCTCTAGATACGAGCAGTACTTC | CSVEGASRYEQYF
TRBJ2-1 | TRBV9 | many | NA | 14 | TGTGCCAGCAGCGTAGCTGGGCTCTACAATGAGCAGTTCTTC | CASSVAGLYNEQFF
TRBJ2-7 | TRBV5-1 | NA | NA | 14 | TGCGCCAGCAGCCCAACCGGGATGAATTACGAGCAGTACTTC | CASSPTGMNYEQYF
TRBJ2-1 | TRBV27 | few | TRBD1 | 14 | TGTGCCAGCACCAGGACAGGGCCCTACAATGAGCAGTTCTTC | CASTRTGPYNEQFF
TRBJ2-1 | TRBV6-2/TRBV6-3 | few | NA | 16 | TGTGCCAGCAGTTACTCTGGGCTCCTCCGAGACAATGAGCAGTTCTTC | CASSYSGLLRDNEQFF
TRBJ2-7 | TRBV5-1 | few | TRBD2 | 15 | TGCGCCAGCAGCCAACCAGCGGGAGCCACCAGCGAGCAGTACTTC | CASSQPAGATSEQYF
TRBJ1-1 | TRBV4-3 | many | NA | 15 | TGCGCCAGCAGCCAAGATGGCAGGGGAGACACTGAAGCTTTCTTT | CASSQDGRGDTEAFF
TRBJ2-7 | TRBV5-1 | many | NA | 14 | TGCGCCAGCAGCTTGGTGGGACACAACTACGAGCAGTACTTC | CASSLVGHNYEQYF
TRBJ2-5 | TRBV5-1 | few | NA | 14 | TGCGCCAGCAGCTACGACAGGTACCAAGAGACCCAGTACTTC | CASSYDRYQETQYF
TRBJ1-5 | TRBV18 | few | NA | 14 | TGTGCCAGCTCCCCCATAGGGACCGATCAGCCCCAGCATTTT | CASSPIGTDQPQHF
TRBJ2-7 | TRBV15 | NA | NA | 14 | TGTGCCACCAGCAGAGGCGGGGTCTCCTACGAGCAGTACTTC | CATSRGGVSYEQYF
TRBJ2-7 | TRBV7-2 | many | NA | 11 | TGTGCCAGCAGCTTATACCACGAGCAGTACTTC | CASSLYHEQYF
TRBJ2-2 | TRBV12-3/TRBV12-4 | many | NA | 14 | TGTGCCAACCTAATGGGTGGTGGCACCGGGGAGCTGTTTTTT | CANLMGGGTGELFF
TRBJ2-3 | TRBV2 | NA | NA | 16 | TGTGCCAGCAGTTCCAGATGGGTAGGATCGACAGATACGCAGTATTTT | CASSSRWVGSTDTQYF
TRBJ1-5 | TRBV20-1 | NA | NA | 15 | TGCAGTGCTAGGACAGGTGAGGGTAGCAATCAGCCCCAGCATTTT | CSARTGEGSNQPQHF
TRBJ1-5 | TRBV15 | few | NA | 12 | TGTGCCACCAGCAGAGATTTAAAGCCCCAGCATTTT | CATSRDLKPQHF
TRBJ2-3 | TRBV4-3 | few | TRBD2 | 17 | TGCGCCAGCAGCCAAGATTCCGCACTAGCGGTGGGTAGTACGCAGTATTTT | CASSQDSALAVGSTQYF
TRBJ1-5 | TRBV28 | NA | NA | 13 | TGTGCCAGCTTAGACCTTCCCAATCAGCCCCAGCATTTT | CASLDLPNQPQHF
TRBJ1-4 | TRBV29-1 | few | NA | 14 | TGCAGCGTTGCCCCGCGGTCAACTAATGAAAAACTGTTTTTT | CSVAPRSTNEKLFF
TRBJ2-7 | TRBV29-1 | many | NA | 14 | TGCAGCGTTGTCTGGGTTAATCTATCCTACGAGCAGTACTTC | CSVVWVNLSYEQYF
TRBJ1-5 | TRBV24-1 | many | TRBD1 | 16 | TGTGCCACCAGTGAAGGGGACAGTTATAGCAATCAGCCCCAGCATTTT | CATSEGDSYSNQPQHF
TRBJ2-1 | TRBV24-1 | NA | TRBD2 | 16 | TGTGCCACCAGTGATTTCGGCGGGAGCAGCCACAATGAGCAGTTCTTC | CATSDFGGSSHNEQFF
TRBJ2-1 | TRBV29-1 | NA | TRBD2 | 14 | TGCAGCGTTGCGGGGGCCTCGGGAGGGAATGAGCAGTTCTTC | CSVAGASGGNEQFF
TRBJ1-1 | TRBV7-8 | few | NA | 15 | TGTGCCAGCAGCCCCAGAAGCAGGGGGAACACTGAAGCTTTCTTT | CASSPRSRGNTEAFF
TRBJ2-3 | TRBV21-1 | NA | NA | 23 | TGTGCCAGCAGCAAAAGGGGACAGGTTTCCCCCCGTACTAGCGGGAGTTTGCCAGATACGCAGTATTTT | CASSKRGQVSPRTSGSLPDTQYF